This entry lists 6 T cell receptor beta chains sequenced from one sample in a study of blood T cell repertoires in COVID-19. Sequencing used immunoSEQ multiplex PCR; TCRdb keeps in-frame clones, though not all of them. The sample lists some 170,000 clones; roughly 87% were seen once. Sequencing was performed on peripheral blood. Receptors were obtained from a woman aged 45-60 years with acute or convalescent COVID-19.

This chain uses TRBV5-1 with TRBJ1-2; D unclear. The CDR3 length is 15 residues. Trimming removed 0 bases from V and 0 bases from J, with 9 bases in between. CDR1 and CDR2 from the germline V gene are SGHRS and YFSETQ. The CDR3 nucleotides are TGCGCCAGCAGCTTGGCTTCAGAAGCTAACTATGGCTACACCTTC. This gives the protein CASSLASEANYGYTF.

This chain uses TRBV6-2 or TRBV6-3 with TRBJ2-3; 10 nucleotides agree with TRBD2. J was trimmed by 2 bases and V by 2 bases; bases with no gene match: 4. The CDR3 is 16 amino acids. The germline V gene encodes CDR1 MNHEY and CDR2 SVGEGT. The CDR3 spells CASSYGLAGDTDTQYF. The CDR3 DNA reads TGTGCCAGCAGTTACGGCCTAGCGGGGGACACAGATACGCAGTATTTT.

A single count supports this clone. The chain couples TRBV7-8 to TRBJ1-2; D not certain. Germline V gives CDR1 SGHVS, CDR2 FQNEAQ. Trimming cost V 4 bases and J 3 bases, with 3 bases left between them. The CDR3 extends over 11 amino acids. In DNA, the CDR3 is TGTGCCAGCAGCTCGGACTATGGCTACACCTTC. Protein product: CASSSDYGYTF.

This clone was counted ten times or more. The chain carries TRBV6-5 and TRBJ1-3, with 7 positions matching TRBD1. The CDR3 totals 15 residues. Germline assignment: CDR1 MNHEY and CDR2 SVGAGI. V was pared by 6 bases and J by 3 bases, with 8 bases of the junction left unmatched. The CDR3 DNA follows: TGTGCCAGCAGACCCCCGACAGGGCTTGGAAACACCATATATTTT. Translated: CASRPPTGLGNTIYF.

CDR3 sequence reads: CASSTRPRDKNTEAFF. In nucleotides, the CDR3 is TGTGCCAGCAGCACCCGACCCCGGGACAAGAACACTGAAGCTTTCTTT. The chain combines TRBV11-3 with TRBJ1-1; D may be TRBD1 (6 bases). CDR3 length equals 16 residues. The V gene lost 5 bases and the J gene lost 1 base, with 17 bases spanning the gap. The germline V gene encodes CDR1 SGHNT and CDR2 YENEEA.

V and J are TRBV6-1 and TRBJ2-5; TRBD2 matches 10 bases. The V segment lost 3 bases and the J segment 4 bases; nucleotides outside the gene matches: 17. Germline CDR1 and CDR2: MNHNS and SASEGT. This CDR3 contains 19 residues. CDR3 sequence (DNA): TGTGCCAGCAGTGAGGAGGTAGCGGGGGGCTTCGTAACCGCAGAGACCCAGTACTTC. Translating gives CASSEEVAGGFVTAETQYF.